The sequence of this T cell receptor beta chain was determined in a study of T cells in Graves' hyperthyroidism and ophthalmopathy. General study results and limits: A model of 13 V-J features distinguished ophthalmopathy from stable hyperthyroidism.

Authors of the study amplified TCR beta CDR3 regions from RNA transcripts. The HTBI primer set served for first-round RT-PCR of the TCR CDR3. TCRdb ran MiXCR on the multiplex PCR reads and lists one entry per CDR3 protein. The table lists approximately 740,000 distinct CDR3 sequences, 11% to 15% of them singletons. This clonotype appeared many times. What it binds is not known. Germline CDR1 and CDR2: DFQATT and SNEGSKA (reference sequence). V was cut by 0 bases and J by 2 bases, with 10 bases left in between. The CDR3 length is 14 residues. The TCR sequence derives from a woman in her late teens or twenties with Graves' hyperthyroidism. V usage is TRBV20-1 and J usage is TRBJ2-5; possibly TRBD1 for D (6 bases). The sample was blood. DNA of the CDR3: TGCAGTGCTAGAGAGGGGACAAGGCAAGAGACCCAGTACTTC. Its protein product is CSAREGTRQETQYF.